Shown below are 11 T cell receptor beta chains from a single sample sequenced in a study of Graves' ophthalmopathy and Graves' hyperthyroidism. Amplification targeted the TCR beta CDR3 regions, with RNA transcripts as the source material. Following a first-round RT-PCR that used HTBI primers, a second-round multiplex PCR was carried out. MiXCR, run by TCRdb on the multiplex PCR reads, gives a single entry per CDR3 protein. The sample shows 500,000 to 700,000 distinct CDR3 sequences, approximately 35% of them seen only once. The sample comprised peripheral blood or thyroid tissue (not recorded which). The receptors come from an adult man with Graves' hyperthyroidism.

V is TRBV9 and J is TRBJ2-7; TRBD1 matches at 7 bases. Germline CDR1 and CDR2: SGDLS and YYNGEE. V dropped 2 bases and J dropped 4; count of bases not matched to a gene: 6. This CDR3 region has 14 residues. The DNA for the CDR3 is TGTGCCAGCAGCGTCCGGGACAGTCTGTACGAGCAGTACTTC. Protein: CASSVRDSLYEQYF.

The rearrangement joins TRBV29-1 to TRBJ2-7; D possibly matches TRBD1 or TRBD2 (7 bases each). V was clipped by 7 bases and J by 7 bases, with 20 bases between them. The CDR3 contains 13 residues. Per the germline V gene, CDR1 is SQVTM and CDR2 is ANQGSEA. The CDR3 sequence: CSAGGDRAGEQYF. The CDR3, as DNA: TGCAGCGCGGGGGGCGACAGGGCGGGGGAGCAGTACTTC.

The table lists this clonotype with many counts. This chain's CDR3 is CASSFGLLNTEAFF. CDR3 bases: TGTGCCAGCAGTTTTGGGCTGCTGAACACTGAAGCTTTCTTT. This chain uses TRBV12-3 or TRBV12-4 with TRBJ1-1; no clear D. The CDR3 runs to 14 residues. V lost 3 bases, J lost 0 bases, and 8 bases lay in between.

This clonotype was counted many times. V usage is TRBV4-1 and J usage is TRBJ2-7; D might be TRBD1 (6 bases). From germline, CDR1 is MGHRA and CDR2 YSYEKL. Trimming left V 3 bases short and J 5 bases short, with 11 bases between. The CDR3 runs to 13 residues. CDR3 amino acids: CASSQEQGNEQYF. DNA for the CDR3: TGCGCCAGCAGCCAGGAACAGGGAAACGAGCAGTACTTC.

This clonotype was counted ten times or more. The CDR3 sequence: CSAQKKYEQYF. The CDR3 DNA is TGCAGTGCACAAAAGAAGTACGAGCAGTACTTC. This sequence joins TRBV20-1 and TRBJ2-7; no reliable D call. The CDR3 has 11 amino acids. CDR1 DFQATT and CDR2 SNEGSKA come from the germline V gene (reference sequence). V lost 6 bases, J lost 4 bases, and 10 bases lay in between.

This clonotype was observed at least ten times. The chain combines TRBV19 with TRBJ1-5; D is perhaps TRBD1 (5 bases). Germline lookup yields CDR1 LNHDA and CDR2 SQIVND (reference sequence). CDR3 length: 15 amino acids. V was shortened by 3 bases and J by 2 bases, with 11 bases between the two germline ends. As DNA, the CDR3 is TGTGCCAGTAGTATGGCAGGGTGGGGCAATCAGCCCCAGCATTTT. Its protein product is CASSMAGWGNQPQHF.

Of note for this clonotype: A single base separates this from a much larger clone, so it may be a read error. The final CDR3 position lacks the conserved phenylalanine or tryptophan, pointing to a likely read error. The V and J genes are TRBV11-2 and TRBJ2-7; either TRBD1 or TRBD2 may supply D (5 bases each). The CDR3 runs to 16 residues. Germline loops: CDR1 SGHAT, CDR2 FQNNGV. The V end was cut by 2 bases, the J end by 3 bases, with 17 bases between. The CDR3 loop is CASSLIFGGRDYEQYL. Here the CDR3 DNA reads TGTGCCAGCAGCTTAATTTTTGGGGGTAGGGACTACGAGCAGTACCTC.

Concerning this clonotype: Just one base apart from a much larger clone, this may be a read error. This chain joins TRBV9 and TRBJ2-7; 7 positions match TRBD1. This CDR3 is 13 amino acids long. CDR1 is SGDLS, CDR2 YYNGEE, per germline. The CDR3 region is CASSVGTGYEQHF. As DNA, the CDR3 is TGTGCCAGCAGCGTAGGGACAGGCTACGAGCAGCACTTC.

This clonotype was found a few times. The chain recombines TRBV24-1 with TRBJ2-2; TRBD1 is a possible D gene (5 bases). Germline CDR1 and CDR2: KGHDR and SFDVKD. The ends were cut back, 0 bases at V and 2 bases at J, with 6 bases in the middle. The CDR3 length is 15 residues. CDR3 sequence (DNA): TGTGCCACCAGTGATTTGAGGGGCAACACCGGGGAGCTGTTTTTT. This gives the protein CATSDLRGNTGELFF.

The J gene is TRBJ2-5, the V gene TRBV7-3, with 11 bases fitting TRBD2. The J call may be mistaken, given a closer DNA end match to TRBJ2-1. CDR1 is SGHTA and CDR2 is FQGTGA in the germline V gene. The CDR3 extends over 14 amino acids. CDR3 sequence reads: CASSSSGRTHEQFF. CDR3 in DNA: TGTGCCAGCAGCTCTAGCGGGAGGACCCATGAGCAGTTCTTC.

This clonotype was found many times. The rearrangement joins TRBV6-1 to TRBJ1-2; no definite D call. V lost 3 bases and J lost 6, with 5 bases in between. This CDR3 has 11 amino acids. CDR1 and CDR2 (germline): MNHNS, SASEGT. This chain's CDR3 is CASSEVNGYTF. CDR3 DNA sequence: TGTGCCAGCAGTGAGGTGAATGGCTACACCTTC.